This T cell receptor (beta chain) was obtained from a study of control samples from healthy donors and cancer patients. The CDR3 consists of 15 residues. V shed 4 bases and J shed 7 bases, with 18 bases lying between them. Germline V gene lookup returns CDR1 SGHRS and CDR2 YFSETQ. Here immunoSEQ multiplex PCR was the method, and the copy in TCRdb shows in-frame clones only, minus some. The sample includes roughly 100,000 clones, around nine tenths of them seen just once. The sample was PBMCs. This TCR was sampled from a man in his sixties with lung cancer. The rearrangement links TRBV5-1 to TRBJ1-3; unclear D gene. CDR3 region: CASSPEGQEWNTIYF. CDR3 bases: TGCGCCAGCAGCCCGGAGGGCCAGGAATGGAACACCATATATTTT. The full variable domain, with the rest looked up from reference TRBV5-1 and TRBJ1-3, is KAGVTQTPRYLIKTRGQQVTLSCSPISGHRSVSWYQQTPGQGLQFLFEYFSETQRNKGNFPGRFSGRQFSNSRSEMNVSTLELGDSALYLCASSPEGQEWNTIYFGEGSWLTVV.